This T cell receptor (beta chain) was documented in a study of T cell responses to AZD1222 COVID-19 vaccine (TCRdb year 2021). With regard to the full study: TCR sequencing covered approximately 230 trial participants: around 210 given two doses of AZD1222 and 26 given two doses of MenACWY control vaccine. Trial participants were enrolled by age into subgroups of 18-55, 56-69 and 70-plus years, and roughly 150, 30 and 60 TCR-sequenced participants, respectively, were included in these subgroups. Study-wide findings and limitations: The vaccine-associated CD4 TCRs covered the entire spike protein, and the dominant responses fell in regions 160-218 and 743-854. Because no day 14 peak-response samples were available, repertoires were characterized only after the peak T cell response. Conclusions about previously exposed vaccinees are limited, since just six AZD1222 recipients were seropositive for SARS-CoV-2 at baseline. The 56-69-year group was small, and its depth increase did not reach significance, likely because of low power. Reportedly, close to half of the unique spike-specific TCRs recognized epitopes lying outside the regions that are mutated in the B.1.351 and B.1.1.7 variants. After two AZD1222 doses, both the breadth and the depth of spike-specific TCRs were significantly higher than at day 0 and than in MenACWY recipients. Participants were mostly white British, with more females than males. The authors suggested clonal diversity may have been underestimated.

Based on the germline V gene, the CDR1 and CDR2 sequences are MDHEN and SYDVKM. Measured from the cysteine to the phenylalanine, the CDR3 is 14 residues long. Just the 42-base CDR3 DNA is kept, in frame starting at base 1. Trimmed from V: 7 bases; trimmed from J: 1 base; junction bases lacking a gene match: 6. A word on this clone: The target of this receptor is not known. Base quality data are lacking; no much larger clone is found one base away.

The CDR3 regions of human TCRbeta chains were analyzed by immunosequencing. On the study's bioinformatics: TCRs in the repertoires were matched against a reference library of SARS-CoV-2-specific TCRs that had been generated with the MIRA antigen-specificity platform. Breadth was defined as the fraction of unique TCRs that were SARS-CoV-2-associated, and depth was defined as the fraction of total T cells that were SARS-CoV-2-associated. Using the MIRA data, each spike-specific TCR was mapped to the spike region that the TCR reacts to and placed in a CD4 or CD8 class. Log10-transformed breadth and depth values were compared by one-way ANOVA with Sidak's multiple comparisons tests. In its TCRdb copy, this immuneACCESS table keeps in-frame sequences only and misses some clones. Where compared with another copy, unresolved V genes explain less than half of these, and the others have no known cause. V and J calls and clone size follow that table, whereas D and trimming were derived from the DNA. For this sample the table gives more than 70,000 clones, of which roughly 87% were detected only once. The ten largest clones add up to 1% to 1.5% of the sample.

Per the publication, the time point label means: about 28 days (+/-7) after the second vaccine dose. AZD1222 recipients given second doses at about 4 weeks or at about 12 weeks were pooled, since spike-specific TCR depth and breadth were not found to differ between the two schedules. Vaccinee samples were obtained from the UK trials COV001 and COV002, which included a single-blind randomized controlled phase 2/3 trial of AZD1222 (ChAdOx1 nCoV-19) in healthy adults. For TCRbeta chain sequencing, PBMC samples were collected from trial participants at day 0 and at day 28 after the second dose. Sequencing was performed on peripheral blood, taken 28 days after the second AZD1222 dose. The V and J genes are TRBV28 and TRBJ1-1; 7 bases in the junction line up with TRBD1. The TCR originated in an adult who received the AZD1222 COVID-19 vaccine. CDR3 reads: CASISGQPNTEAFF. At the DNA level, the sequence is TGTGCCAGCATCTCGGGACAGCCGAACACTGAAGCTTTCTTT.